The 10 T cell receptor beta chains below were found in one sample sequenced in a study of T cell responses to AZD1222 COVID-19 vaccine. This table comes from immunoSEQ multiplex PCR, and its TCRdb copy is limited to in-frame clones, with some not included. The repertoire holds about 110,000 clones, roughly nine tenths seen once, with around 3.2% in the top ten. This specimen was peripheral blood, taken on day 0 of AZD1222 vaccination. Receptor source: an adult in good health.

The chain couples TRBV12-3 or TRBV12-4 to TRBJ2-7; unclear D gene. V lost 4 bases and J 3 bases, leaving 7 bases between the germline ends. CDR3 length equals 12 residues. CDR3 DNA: TGTGCCAGCAGTTATAAGGGCTACGAGCAGTACTTC. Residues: CASSYKGYEQYF.

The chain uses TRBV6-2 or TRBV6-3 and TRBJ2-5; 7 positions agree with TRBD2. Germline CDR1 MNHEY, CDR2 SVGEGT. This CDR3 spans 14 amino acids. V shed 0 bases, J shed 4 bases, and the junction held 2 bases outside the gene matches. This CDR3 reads CASSYSGRGETQYF. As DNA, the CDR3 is TGTGCCAGCAGTTACTCGGGGAGGGGAGAGACCCAGTACTTC.

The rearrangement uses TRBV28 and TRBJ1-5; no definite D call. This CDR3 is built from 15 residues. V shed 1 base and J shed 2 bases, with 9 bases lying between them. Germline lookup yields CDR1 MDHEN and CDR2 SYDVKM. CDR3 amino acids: CASSLLSRRNQPQHF. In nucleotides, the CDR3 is TGTGCCAGCAGTTTATTGAGCCGGCGCAATCAGCCCCAGCATTTT.

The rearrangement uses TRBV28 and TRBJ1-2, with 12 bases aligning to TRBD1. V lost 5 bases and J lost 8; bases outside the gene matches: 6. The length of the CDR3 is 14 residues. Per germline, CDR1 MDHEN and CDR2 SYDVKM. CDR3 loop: CASSVGQGALGYTF. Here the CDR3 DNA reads TGTGCCAGCAGTGTGGGACAGGGGGCGTTGGGCTACACCTTC.

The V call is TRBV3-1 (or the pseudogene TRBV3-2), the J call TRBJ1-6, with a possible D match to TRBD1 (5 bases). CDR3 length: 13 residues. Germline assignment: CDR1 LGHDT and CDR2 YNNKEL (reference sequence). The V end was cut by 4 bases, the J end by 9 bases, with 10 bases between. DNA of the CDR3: TGTGCCAGCAGCCTAATAACAGGTTCACCCCTCCACTTT. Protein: CASSLITGSPLHF.

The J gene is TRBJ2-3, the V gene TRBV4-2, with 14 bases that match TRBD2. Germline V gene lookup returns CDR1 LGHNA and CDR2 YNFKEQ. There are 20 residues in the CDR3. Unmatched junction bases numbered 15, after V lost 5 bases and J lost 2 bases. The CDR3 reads CASSVRGTGTSGSLTDTQYF. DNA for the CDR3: TGTGCCAGCAGCGTCCGGGGGACTGGGACTAGCGGGAGCCTCACAGATACGCAGTATTTT.

Here the CDR3 reads CASSLDAGATEAFF. For the CDR3, the DNA is TGTGCCAGCAGCTTAGATGCCGGGGCCACTGAAGCTTTCTTT. The rearrangement uses TRBV11-3 and TRBJ1-1, with D perhaps TRBD1 (5 bases). V was clipped by 0 bases and J by 4 bases, with 9 bases between them. Germline loops: CDR1 SGHNT, CDR2 YENEEA. The CDR3 spans 14 residues.

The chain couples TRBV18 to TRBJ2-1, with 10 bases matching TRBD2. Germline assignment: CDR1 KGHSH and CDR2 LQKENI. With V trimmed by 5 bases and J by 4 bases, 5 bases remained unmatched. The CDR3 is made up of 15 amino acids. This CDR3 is CASSSLSGGYNEQFF. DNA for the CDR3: TGTGCCAGCTCAAGCCTTAGCGGGGGGTACAATGAGCAGTTCTTC.

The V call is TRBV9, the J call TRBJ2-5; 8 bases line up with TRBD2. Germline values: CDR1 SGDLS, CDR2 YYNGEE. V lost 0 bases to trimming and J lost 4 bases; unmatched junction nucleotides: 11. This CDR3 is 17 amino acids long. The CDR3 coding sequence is TGTGCCAGCAGCGTAGCCCTCGAGAGTGGGACTAGAGAGACCCAGTACTTC. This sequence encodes CASSVALESGTRETQYF.

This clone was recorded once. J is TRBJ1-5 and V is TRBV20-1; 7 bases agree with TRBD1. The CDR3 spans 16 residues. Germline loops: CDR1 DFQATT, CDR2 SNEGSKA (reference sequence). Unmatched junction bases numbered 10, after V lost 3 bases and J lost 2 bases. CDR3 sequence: CSASTLGGEGNQPQHF. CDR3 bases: TGCAGTGCTAGTACCCTAGGGGGCGAGGGCAATCAGCCCCAGCATTTT.